Each of the 13 T cell receptor beta chains below was sequenced from the same sample in a study of blood T cell repertoires in COVID-19. Only in-frame clones appear in the TCRdb table, and some are missing; sequencing was by immunoSEQ multiplex PCR. Of some 97,000 clones listed, 85% to 90% are singletons. The sequenced sample was peripheral blood. These receptors all come from a human donor in a cohort sampled during active COVID-19.

V gene TRBV7-9 combines with J gene TRBJ2-3, with 9 bases that match TRBD2. Germline CDR1 is SEHNR and CDR2 is FQNEAQ (reference sequence). This CDR3 has 14 amino acids. Germline trimming cut 10 bases from V and 0 bases from J; bases unmatched to any gene: 5. The CDR3 nucleotides are TGTGCCACCATCGGACTAGCGAGCACAGATACGCAGTATTTT. Translating gives CATIGLASTDTQYF.

The V and J genes are TRBV5-6 and TRBJ1-1, with TRBD1 matching over 8 bases. The CDR3 loop spans 15 amino acids. Trimming cost V 3 bases and J 3 bases; bases outside gene matches: 7. CDR1 and CDR2 (germline): SGHDT, YYEEEE. The CDR3 sequence is CASSSLDRAHTEAFF. The CDR3 DNA sequence: TGTGCCAGCAGCTCGTTGGACAGGGCACACACTGAAGCTTTCTTT.

V is TRBV5-1 and J is TRBJ2-5; 9 nucleotides agree with TRBD1. The CDR3 is made up of 16 amino acids. From germline, CDR1 is SGHRS and CDR2 YFSETQ. V lost 2 bases to trimming and J lost 4 bases; unmatched junction nucleotides: 9. This CDR3 reads CASSFGLADRGETQYF. The DNA for the CDR3 is TGCGCCAGCAGCTTCGGGCTAGCGGACAGGGGAGAGACCCAGTACTTC.

The V and J genes are TRBV7-2 and TRBJ2-7, with 8 bases lining up with TRBD2. V lost 1 base and J lost 1; bases outside the gene matches: 6. The CDR3 has 16 residues. The germline V gene encodes CDR1 SGHTA and CDR2 FQGNSA. The CDR3 sequence is CASSLVGAGASYEQYF. The CDR3 DNA follows: TGTGCCAGCAGCTTAGTAGGAGCGGGGGCGTCCTACGAGCAGTACTTC.

On this clone itself: Other DNA sequences in this sample translate to the same CDR3. This chain uses TRBV6-6 with TRBJ1-3; D unresolved. V dropped 0 bases and J dropped 1 base, with 10 bases sitting between them. From germline, CDR1 is MNHNY and CDR2 SVGAGI (reference sequence). The CDR3 runs to 16 residues. CDR3 residues: CASSYSEGRSGNTIYF. For the CDR3, the DNA is TGTGCCAGCAGTTACTCGGAGGGCAGGTCTGGAAACACCATATATTTT.

The table lists this clone with a few counts. The rearrangement uses TRBV7-9 and TRBJ1-5; no firm D call. The V gene lost 2 bases and the J gene lost 5 bases, with 10 bases spanning the gap. The length of the CDR3 is 14 residues. Germline CDR1 SEHNR, CDR2 FQNEAQ (reference sequence). The CDR3 reads CASSLSGRDQPQHF. CDR3 nucleotide sequence: TGTGCCAGCAGCTTAAGTGGGAGGGATCAGCCCCAGCATTTT.

V is TRBV10-3 and J is TRBJ2-4, with 9 nucleotides matching TRBD2. V was pared by 3 bases and J by 0 bases, with 9 bases of the junction left unmatched. Germline V lookup: CDR1 ENHRY, CDR2 SYGVKD. The CDR3 is 18 residues long. CDR3 sequence reads: CAISEGLAGNSAKNIQYF. In DNA, the CDR3 is TGTGCCATCAGTGAAGGTCTAGCGGGAAACTCAGCCAAAAACATTCAGTACTTC.

The V gene is TRBV25-1, the J gene TRBJ1-6; no firm D call. V was trimmed by 1 base and J by 7 bases, leaving 11 bases between them. The CDR3 has 15 amino acids. Looked up from germline, CDR1 is MGHDK and CDR2 is SYGVNS. Here the CDR3 DNA reads TGTGCCAGCAGTGAATTCGGGGTGGGAAATTCACCCCTCCACTTT. Protein product: CASSEFGVGNSPLHF. Supplemented by reference TRBV25-1 and TRBJ1-6, the full variable domain reads EADIYQTPRYLVIGTGKKITLECSQTMGHDKMYWYQQDPGMELHLIHYSYGVNSTEKGDLSSESTVSRIRTEHFPLTLESARPSHTSQYLCASSEFGVGNSPLHFGNGTRLTVT.

The chain joins TRBV15 to TRBJ2-1; 8 nucleotides agree with TRBD1. Germline values: CDR1 LNHNV, CDR2 YYDKDF (reference sequence). Trimming cost V 3 bases and J 8 bases; bases outside gene matches: 6. CDR3 length: 14 residues. The CDR3 nucleotides are TGTGCCACCAGCAGGCCCGACAGGGGCCATGAGCAGTTCTTC. As protein: CATSRPDRGHEQFF.

The gene calls are TRBV6-5 and TRBJ2-7; the D gene is possibly TRBD1 (5 bases). V dropped 4 bases and J dropped 5 bases, with 15 bases sitting between them. The CDR3 has 14 amino acids. CDR1 MNHEY and CDR2 SVGAGI come from the germline V gene. CDR3 DNA sequence: TGTGCCAGCAGTTCCGTCTCCACAGGTGACGAGCAGTACTTC. As protein: CASSSVSTGDEQYF.

The chain recombines TRBV27 with TRBJ1-4; D not resolved. The germline V gene encodes CDR1 MNHEY and CDR2 SMNVEV (reference sequence). The germline V and J ends were trimmed by 4 bases and 8 bases, with 11 bases remaining between them. This CDR3 has 13 amino acids. The CDR3 reads CASSWGEGEKLFF. The CDR3 DNA sequence: TGTGCCAGCAGTTGGGGTGAGGGAGAAAAACTGTTTTTT.

This CDR3 is CASSSGTSGGSYEQYF. The CDR3 bases are TGTGCCAGCAGCTCTGGGACTAGCGGGGGGTCCTACGAGCAGTACTTC. V is TRBV5-4 and J is TRBJ2-7; 15 bases align to TRBD2. The germline V gene has CDR1 SGHNT and CDR2 YYREEE (reference sequence). The CDR3 is 16 residues long. Germline trimming cut 3 bases from V and 1 base from J; bases unmatched to any gene: 2.

The chain joins TRBV21-1 to TRBJ1-2; the DNA was not used to check the table's D call, TRBD1. TRBV21-1 is a known pseudogene. The CDR3 is made up of 15 amino acids. CDR3 sequence (DNA): TGTGCCAGCAGCAAGGGGCCAGGGGGGTTGCGTGGCTACACCTTC. Its protein product is CASSKGPGGLRGYTF.